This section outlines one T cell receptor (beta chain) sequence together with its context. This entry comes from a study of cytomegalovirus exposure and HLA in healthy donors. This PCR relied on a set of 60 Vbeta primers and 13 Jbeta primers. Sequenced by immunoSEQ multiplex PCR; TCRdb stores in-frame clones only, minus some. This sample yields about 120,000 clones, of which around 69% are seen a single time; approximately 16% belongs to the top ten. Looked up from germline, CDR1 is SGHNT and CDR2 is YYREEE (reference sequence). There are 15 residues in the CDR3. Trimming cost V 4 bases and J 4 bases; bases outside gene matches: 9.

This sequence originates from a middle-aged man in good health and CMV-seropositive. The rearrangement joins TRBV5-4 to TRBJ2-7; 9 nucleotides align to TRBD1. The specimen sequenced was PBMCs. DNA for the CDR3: TGTGCCAGCAGCCACCCGGGACAGGGAAATTACGAGCAGTACTTC. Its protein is CASSHPGQGNYEQYF. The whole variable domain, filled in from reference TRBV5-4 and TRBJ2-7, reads ETGVTQSPTHLIKTRGQQVTLRCSSQSGHNTVSWYQQALGQGPQFIFQYYREEENGRGNFPPRFSGLQFPNYSSELNVNALELDDSALYLCASSHPGQGNYEQYFGPGTRLTVT.